This entry is about one TCR beta chain. The antigen remains unidentified. This entry belongs to a study of neoadjuvant nivolumab and ipilimumab in lung cancer. Study-wide background: Nivolumab 3 mg/kg was given days 1, 15 and 29, plus ipilimumab 1 mg/kg day 1 in combination. Findings and caveats of the study: From pretherapy to surgery, tumor richness and clonality rose with dual therapy.

Produced via immunoSEQ multiplex PCR; TCRdb's table is partial and in-frame only. Here the sample spans some 5,000 clones, 73% being singletons. The source of this sequence is an adult with non-small cell lung cancer. The starting material was tumor tissue, obtained after neoadjuvant nivolumab, alone or with ipilimumab, at or shortly before surgery.

The CDR3 bases are TGTGCCAGCAGCTTACAGGTACTTACCTACAATGAGCAGTTCTTC. The encoded protein is CASSLQVLTYNEQFF. The rearrangement joins TRBV11-2 to TRBJ2-1; D is unresolved. The CDR3 contains 15 residues. Trimming pared 2 bases from V and 2 bases from J, leaving 10 bases between. Germline CDR1 is SGHAT and CDR2 is FQNNGV.